This T cell receptor beta chain appears in the sequencing data of a study of T cells expressing NK-cell markers. Study-level information: Researchers got TCR beta repertoires out of sorted CD3+CD56+NKG2C+, CD3+CD56+NKG2C- and CD3+CD56-NKG2C+ T cells.

General study points: HCMV specificity of the expanded NKG2C+ T cell clones stayed unclear. Each of 6 or 7 donors carried dominant NKG2C+ clonotypes accounting for roughly 1.0-7.5% of CD8+ T cells.

Concerning this clonotype: Its antigen is unidentified.

The germline CDR1 and CDR2 sequences are SGDLS and YYNGEE. The CDR3 consists of 16 residues. 5'RACE template switching with UMIs generated TCR beta cDNA. Using the 5' RACE reads, TCRdb records one entry per CDR3 protein without DNA. This table holds 300,000 or so distinct CDR3 sequences. The chain has TRBV9 and TRBJ2-3; with no DNA, the TCRdb D assignment of TRBD2 cannot be verified. This sequence was found in a woman aged 18 to 75 in good health. Material for sequencing was blood T cells: a sorted CD56 or NKG2C T cell subset, CD4+ or CD8+ T cells, or bulk PBMC T cells (not recorded which). This chain's CDR3 is CASSDTSGSLTDTQYF.